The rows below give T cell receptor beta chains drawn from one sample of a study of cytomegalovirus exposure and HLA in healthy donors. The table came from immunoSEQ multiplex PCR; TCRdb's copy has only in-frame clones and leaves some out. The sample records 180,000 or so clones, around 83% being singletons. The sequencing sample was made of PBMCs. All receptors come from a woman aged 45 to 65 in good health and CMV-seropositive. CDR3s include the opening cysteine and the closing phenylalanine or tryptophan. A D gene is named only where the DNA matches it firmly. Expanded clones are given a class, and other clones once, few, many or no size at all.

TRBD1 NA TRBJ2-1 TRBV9 TGTGCCAGCAGCCCCCGCGACAGGGGTGTTCCGGATGAGCAGTTCTTC CASSPRDRGVPDEQFF
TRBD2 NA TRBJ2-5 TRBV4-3 TGCGCCAGCAGCCAAGACGGGGGACTAGCAGACTTCCAAGAGACCCAGTACTTC CASSQDGGLADFQETQYF
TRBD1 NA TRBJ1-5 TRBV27 TGTGCCAGCAGTCGGGACAGGAATAGCAATCAGCCCCAGCATTTT CASSRDRNSNQPQHF
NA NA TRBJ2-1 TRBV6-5 TGTGCCAGCAGGGGTAGCGGAGGCAATGAGCAGTTCTTC CASRGSGGNEQFF
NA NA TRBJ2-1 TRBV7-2 TGTGCCAGCAGCTTAGGCCTTCTGCACTACTCCTACAATGAGCAGTTCTTC CASSLGLLHYSYNEQFF
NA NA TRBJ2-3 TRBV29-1 TGCAGCGTTGATACTAGCACAGATACGCAGTATTTT CSVDTSTDTQYF
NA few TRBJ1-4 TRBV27 TGTGCCAGCAGTTTATCGCTGGTTACTAAGGGGAGGAGAGAAAAACTGTTTTTT CASSLSLVTKGRREKLFF
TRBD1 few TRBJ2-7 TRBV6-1 TGTGCCAGCAGTGAAAAGGGGGCGGGCGAGCAGTACTTC CASSEKGAGEQYF
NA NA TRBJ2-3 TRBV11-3 TGTGCCAGCAGCCCCTCTGGGAGCGGTTACACAGATACGCAGTATTTT CASSPSGSGYTDTQYF
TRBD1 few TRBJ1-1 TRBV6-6 TGTGCCAGCAGTACAGGGGTAGGCACTGAAGCTTTCTTT CASSTGVGTEAFF
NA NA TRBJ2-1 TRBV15 TGTGCCACCAGCAGGGAGGGCAAAATTTACAATGAGCAGTTCTTC CATSREGKIYNEQFF
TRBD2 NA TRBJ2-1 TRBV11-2 TGTGCCAGCAGCAGAATAGCGGGGGCGTCCTACAATGAGCAGTTCTTC CASSRIAGASYNEQFF
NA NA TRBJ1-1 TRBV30 TGTGCCTGGAGTGTATTGAGGGTCGCTGAAGCTTTCTTT CAWSVLRVAEAFF
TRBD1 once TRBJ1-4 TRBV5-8 TGTGCCAGCACCGTACAGGGGACTAATGAAAAACTGTTTTTT CASTVQGTNEKLFF
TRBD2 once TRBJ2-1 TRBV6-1 TGTGCCAGCAGAATAGCGGGCCTAGGCTACAATGAGCAGTTCTTC CASRIAGLGYNEQFF
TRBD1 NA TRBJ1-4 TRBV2 TGTGCCAGCGGGGACAGGGGGCGCGAAAAACTGTTTTTT CASGDRGREKLFF
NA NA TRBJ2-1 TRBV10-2 TGCGCCAGCAGTGAGGGGGCGGGACTTACCAATGAGCAGTTCTTC CASSEGAGLTNEQFF
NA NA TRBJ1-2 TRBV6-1 TGTGCCAGCAGTGATGCAGGGATGGCAGATGGCTACACCTTC CASSDAGMADGYTF
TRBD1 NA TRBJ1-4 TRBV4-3 TGCGCCAGCAGCCAAGGAAGGACCGACAGGGGCAAACTGTTTTTT CASSQGRTDRGKLFF
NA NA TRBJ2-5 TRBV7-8 TGTGCCAGCACCCGAGACTGGGGCCAAGGGACCCAGTACTTC CASTRDWGQGTQYF
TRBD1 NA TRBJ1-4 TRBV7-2 TGTGCCAGCAGCTTTCGACAGGGGTGGAATGAAAAACTGTTTTTT CASSFRQGWNEKLFF
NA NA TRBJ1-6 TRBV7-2 TGTGCCAGCAGCTTAGCGGGGCTGGGCAACCTCCACTTT CASSLAGLGNLHF
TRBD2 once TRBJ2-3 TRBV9 TGTGCCAGCAGCGTAGCAGCGGGAGGGAGCACAGATACGCAGTATTTT CASSVAAGGSTDTQYF
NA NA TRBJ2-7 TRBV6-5 TGTGCCAGCAGAAGGGACTGGGGGGACTACGAGCAGTACTTC CASRRDWGDYEQYF
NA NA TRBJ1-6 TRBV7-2 TGTGCCAGCAGCTACACAGGGTCCAACTCCTATAATTCACCCCTCCACTTT CASSYTGSNSYNSPLHF
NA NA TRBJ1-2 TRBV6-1 TGTGCCAGCGGTAACAGGGAATCTCGGGGCTACACCTTC CASGNRESRGYTF
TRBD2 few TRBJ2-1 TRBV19 TGTGCCAGTAGCCCTACCGGGACTAGCTCCTACAATGAGCAGTTCTTC CASSPTGTSSYNEQFF
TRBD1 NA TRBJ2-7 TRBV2 TGTGCCAGCAGTGGACAGGGGACTTCCTACGAGCAGTACTTC CASSGQGTSYEQYF
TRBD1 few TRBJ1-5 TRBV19 TGTGCCAGTACTTTTCTCGGACAGGGGGGTCAGCCCCAGCATTTT CASTFLGQGGQPQHF
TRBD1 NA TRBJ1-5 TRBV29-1 TGCAGCGTGGGGACAGCTAGCAATCAGCCCCAGCATTTT CSVGTASNQPQHF
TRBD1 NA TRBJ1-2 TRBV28 TGTGCCAGCAGTCCAGGGGGAGAAGGGAGGTATGGCTACACCTTC CASSPGGEGRYGYTF
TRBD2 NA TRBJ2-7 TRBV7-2 TGTGCCAGCAGCCCAGACACTAGCGTGCGCGAGCAGTACTTC CASSPDTSVREQYF
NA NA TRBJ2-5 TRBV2 TGTGCCAGCAGGCACGTCGGGTCAGAGACCCAGTACTTC CASRHVGSETQYF
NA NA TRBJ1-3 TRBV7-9 TGTGCCAGCAGCTTACCATACAGGAGGGACCCTGGAAACACCATATATTTT CASSLPYRRDPGNTIYF
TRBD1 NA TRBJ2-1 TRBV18 TGTGCCAGCTCACTATACCGGGACAGGCTATACAATGAGCAGTTCTTC CASSLYRDRLYNEQFF
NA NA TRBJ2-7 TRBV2 TGTGCCAGCAGGGTAGAGGCGGGATCGGGCGAGCAGTACTTC CASRVEAGSGEQYF
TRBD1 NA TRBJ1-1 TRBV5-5 TGTGCCAGCAGCTTTGGACAGGGGCTGAGCACTGAAGCTTTCTTT CASSFGQGLSTEAFF
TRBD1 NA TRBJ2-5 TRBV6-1 TGTGCCAGCACCATCCTGGGACAGGGAGAGACCCAGTACTTC CASTILGQGETQYF
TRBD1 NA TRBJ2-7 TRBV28 TGTGCCAGCAGTTTGGGGACAGGGAGCTACGAGCAGTACTTC CASSLGTGSYEQYF
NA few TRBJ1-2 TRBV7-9 TGTGCCAGCAGCCAGGACAGCTATGGCTACACCTTC CASSQDSYGYTF
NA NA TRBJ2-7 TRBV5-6 TGTGCCAGCAGCTACAGGGTACACGAGCAGTACTTC CASSYRVHEQYF
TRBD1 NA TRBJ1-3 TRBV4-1 TGCGCCAGCAGCCAAGAAGGGAGCAGGGGGAGATTGGCTGGAAACACCATATATTTT CASSQEGSRGRLAGNTIYF
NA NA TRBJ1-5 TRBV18 TGTGCCAGCTCACCACCTGGGACACCTTCGGATCAGCCCCAGCATTTT CASSPPGTPSDQPQHF
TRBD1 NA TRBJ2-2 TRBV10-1 TGCGCCAGCAGTGACCGATACAGGGGCACCGGGGAGCTGTTTTTT CASSDRYRGTGELFF
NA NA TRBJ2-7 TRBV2 TGTGCCAGCTTTCTAGGTGCGGGACGCGAGCAGTACTTC CASFLGAGREQYF
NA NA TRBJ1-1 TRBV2 TGTGCCAGCAGTTACCGAGGAGGAAACACTGAAGCTTTCTTT CASSYRGGNTEAFF
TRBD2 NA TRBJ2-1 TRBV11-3 TGTGCCAGCAGCTTAGGCAGTTGGCGGGGGGGCCTCAATGAGCAGTTCTTC CASSLGSWRGGLNEQFF
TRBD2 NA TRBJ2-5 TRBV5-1 TGCGCCAGCAGCCCCACGTCGACTAGCGGGGGGCGCGGGTACTTC CASSPTSTSGGRGYF
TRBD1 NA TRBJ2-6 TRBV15 TGTGCCACCAGCAGAGATCTCGGACAGGGGTCTGGGGCCAACGTCCTGACTTTC CATSRDLGQGSGANVLTF
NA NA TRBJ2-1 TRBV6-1 TGTGCCAGCAGTGTCGTCGGGGGTAACAATGAGCAGTTCTTC CASSVVGGNNEQFF